The source of this T cell receptor beta chain is a study of control samples from healthy donors and cancer patients. From germline, CDR1 is SGHTA and CDR2 FQGNSA. The CDR3 totals 13 residues. V dropped 4 bases and J dropped 4 bases, with 10 bases sitting between them. Sequencing used immunoSEQ multiplex PCR; TCRdb keeps in-frame clones, though not all of them. The data hold tens of thousands of clones, with 85% to 95% observed a single time. This TCR was sampled from a man younger than 40 in good health. The specimen sequenced was blood. V gene TRBV7-2 combines with J gene TRBJ2-5; D is possibly TRBD1 (5 bases). The CDR3 coding sequence is TGTGCCAGCAGCTACCGACAGAGAGAGACCCAGTACTTC. This translates into CASSYRQRETQYF.